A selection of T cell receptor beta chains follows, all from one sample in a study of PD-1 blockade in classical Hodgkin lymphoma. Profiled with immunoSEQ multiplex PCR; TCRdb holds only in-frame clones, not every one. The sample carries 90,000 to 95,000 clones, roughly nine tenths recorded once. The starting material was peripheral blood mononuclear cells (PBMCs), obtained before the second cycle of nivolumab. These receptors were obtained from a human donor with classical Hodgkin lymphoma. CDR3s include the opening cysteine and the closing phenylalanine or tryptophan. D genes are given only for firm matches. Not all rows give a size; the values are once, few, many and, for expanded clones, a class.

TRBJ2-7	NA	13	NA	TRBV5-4	CAGGTQGSYEQYF	TGTGCCGGGGGGACCCAGGGATCCTACGAGCAGTACTTC
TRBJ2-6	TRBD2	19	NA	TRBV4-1	CASSQGGLAALSGANVLTF	TGCGCCAGCAGCCAAGGTGGACTAGCGGCCCTCTCTGGGGCCAACGTCCTGACTTTC
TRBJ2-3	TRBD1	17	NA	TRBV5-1	CASSLSQGADYTDTQYF	TGCGCCAGCAGCCTATCACAGGGGGCGGATTACACAGATACGCAGTATTTT
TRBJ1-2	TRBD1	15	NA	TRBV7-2	CASSGRTGLNYGYTF	TGTGCCAGCAGCGGGAGGACAGGGTTAAACTATGGCTACACCTTC
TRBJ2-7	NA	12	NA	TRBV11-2	CASSLPGAEQYF	TGTGCCAGCAGCTTACCAGGGGCAGAGCAGTACTTC
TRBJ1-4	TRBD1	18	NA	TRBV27	CASSLSGDRIFRNEKLFF	TGTGCCAGCAGTTTATCGGGGGACAGGATTTTCCGGAATGAAAAACTGTTTTTT
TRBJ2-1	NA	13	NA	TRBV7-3	CASSPRSYNEQFF	TGTGCCAGCAGCCCCCGCTCCTACAATGAGCAGTTCTTC
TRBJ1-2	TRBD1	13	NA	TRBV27	CASSSGQFYGYTF	TGTGCCAGCAGTTCGGGACAGTTCTATGGCTACACCTTC
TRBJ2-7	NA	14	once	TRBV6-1	CASSEGPSSYEQYF	TGTGCCTCCTCTGAGGGGCCTAGCTCCTACGAGCAGTACTTC
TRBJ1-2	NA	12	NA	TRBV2	CASSAQGHGYTF	TGTGCCAGCAGTGCGCAGGGTCATGGCTACACCTTC
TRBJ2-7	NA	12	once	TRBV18	CASSPGSSEQYF	TGTGCCAGCTCACCAGGGAGCTCTGAGCAGTACTTC
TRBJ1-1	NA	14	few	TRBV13	CASSREDRNTEAFF	TGTGCCAGCAGCCGAGAGGACAGGAACACTGAAGCTTTCTTT
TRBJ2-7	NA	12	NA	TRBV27	CASSAEGYEQYF	TGTGCCAGCAGTGCCGAGGGCTACGAGCAGTACTTC
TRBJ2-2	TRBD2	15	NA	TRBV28	CASSLYLTSGGELFF	TGTGCCAGCAGTTTATACCTGACTAGCGGGGGGGAGCTGTTTTTT
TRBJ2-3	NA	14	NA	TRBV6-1	CAGGRTHRVDTQYF	TGTGCCGGGGGGAGGACACACCGGGTAGATACGCAGTATTTT
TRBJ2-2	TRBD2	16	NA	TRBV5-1	CASSFLGLAGTGELFF	TGCGCCAGCAGCTTCTTAGGACTAGCGGGGACCGGGGAGCTGTTTTTT